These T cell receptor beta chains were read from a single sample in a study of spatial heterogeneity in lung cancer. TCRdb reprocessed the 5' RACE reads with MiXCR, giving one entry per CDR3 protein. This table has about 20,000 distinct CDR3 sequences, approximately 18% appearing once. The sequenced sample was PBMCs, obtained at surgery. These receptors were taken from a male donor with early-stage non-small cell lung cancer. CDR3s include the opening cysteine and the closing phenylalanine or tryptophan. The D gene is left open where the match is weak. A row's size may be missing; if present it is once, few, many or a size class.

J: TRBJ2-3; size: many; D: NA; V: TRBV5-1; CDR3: CASSFGGSTDTQYF; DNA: TGCGCCAGCAGCTTTGGAGGGAGCACAGATACGCAGTATTTT
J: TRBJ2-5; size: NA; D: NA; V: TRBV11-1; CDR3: CASSLRQLKTQYF; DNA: TGTGCCAGCAGCTTAAGGCAACTAAAGACCCAGTACTTC
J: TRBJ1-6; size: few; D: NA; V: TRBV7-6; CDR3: CASSSGGDSPLHF; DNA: TGTGCCAGCAGCTCCGGCGGGGATTCACCCCTCCACTTT
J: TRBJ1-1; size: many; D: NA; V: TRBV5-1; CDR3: CASSLQGPTDTEAFF; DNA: TGCGCCAGCAGCTTACAGGGCCCTACAGACACTGAAGCTTTCTTT
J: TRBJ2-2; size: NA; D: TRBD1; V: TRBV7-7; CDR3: CASSPGQGSTGELFF; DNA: TGTGCTAGCAGCCCAGGACAGGGAAGCACCGGGGAGCTGTTTTTT
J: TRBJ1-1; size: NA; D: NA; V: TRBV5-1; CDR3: CASSMTGEAMNTEAFF; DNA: TGCGCCAGCAGCATGACAGGCGAAGCTATGAACACTGAAGCTTTCTTT
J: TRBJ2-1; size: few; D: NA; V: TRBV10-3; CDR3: CAISAGISNEQFF; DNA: TGTGCCATCAGCGCCGGGATCTCCAATGAGCAGTTCTTC
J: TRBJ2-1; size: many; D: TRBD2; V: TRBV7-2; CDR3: CASSPLAGGRVEQFF; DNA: TGTGCCAGCAGCCCGCTAGCGGGGGGTAGGGTTGAGCAGTTCTTC
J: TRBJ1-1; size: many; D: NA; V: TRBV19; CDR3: CAIKGLNTEAFF; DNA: TGTGCCATCAAGGGACTGAACACTGAAGCTTTCTTT
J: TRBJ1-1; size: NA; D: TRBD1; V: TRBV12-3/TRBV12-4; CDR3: CASRERQGGVEAFF; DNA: TGTGCCAGCAGAGAGAGACAGGGGGGTGTGGAAGCTTTCTTT
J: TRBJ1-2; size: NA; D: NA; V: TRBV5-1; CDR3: CASSSGDLGYGYTF; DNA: TGCGCCAGCAGCTCTGGGGACCTAGGCTATGGCTACACCTTC
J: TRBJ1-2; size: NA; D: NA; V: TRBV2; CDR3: CASSGETDHYGYTF; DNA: TGTGCCAGCAGTGGTGAGACAGATCACTATGGCTACACCTTC
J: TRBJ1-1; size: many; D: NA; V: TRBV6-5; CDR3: CASRYRHKNTEAFF; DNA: TGTGCCAGCAGGTACCGGCATAAGAACACTGAAGCTTTCTTT
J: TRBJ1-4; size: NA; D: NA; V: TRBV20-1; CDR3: CSATTGMANEKLFF; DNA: TGCAGTGCAACCACAGGGATGGCTAATGAAAAACTGTTTTTT
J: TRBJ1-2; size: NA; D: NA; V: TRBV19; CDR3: CASSMKTTGIYGYTF; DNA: TGTGCCAGTAGTATGAAGACGACAGGCATCTATGGCTACACCTTC